The rows below give T cell receptor beta chains drawn from one sample of a study of T cell repertoires in cytomegalovirus infection. Antigen specificity for these receptors is unknown. TCRdb passed the reads through MiXCR, listing each CDR3 protein once. The table has approximately 150,000 distinct CDR3 sequences, about a fifth seen once. The sequences come from CD8+ T cells from cultured PBMCs, collected from culture after CMV antigen stimulation. The source of these receptors is a human donor in good health (CMV status not recorded). Some clones in this sample may be carry-over from other donors' samples. Both conserved end residues are part of each CDR3. D genes are given only for firm matches. For some rows the clone size is stated as once, few or many, or as a class when expanded; others skip it.

DNA | CDR3 | J | V | D | size
TGTGCCACCAGCGAAGACACACAGGAAGGTTGGGTCGCAACTAATGAAAAACTGTTTTTT | CATSEDTQEGWVATNEKLFF | TRBJ1-4 | TRBV15 | NA | few
TGTGCCAGCAGCGGGCCGGGGGCGGTCTACGAGCAGTACTTC | CASSGPGAVYEQYF | TRBJ2-7 | TRBV7-9 | NA | NA
TGTGCCAGCAGCTTAAACGACGGGGGGCGCTCCTACGAGCAGTACTTC | CASSLNDGGRSYEQYF | TRBJ2-7 | TRBV7-9 | NA | few
TGTGCCAGCAGTTTGCAGGGCAATCAGCCCCAGCATTTT | CASSLQGNQPQHF | TRBJ1-5 | TRBV7-9 | NA | many
TGTGCCACCCTGGGTAATGAAAAACTGTTTTTT | CATLGNEKLFF | TRBJ1-4 | TRBV7-9 | NA | NA
TGTGCCAGCAGCCTCTCGCCGGGATCTAGGCAGGCCCAGTACTTC | CASSLSPGSRQAQYF | TRBJ2-5 | TRBV7-8 | NA | few
TGTGCCAGTCCGGGACAGGGGTCAGAGACCCAGTACTTC | CASPGQGSETQYF | TRBJ2-5 | TRBV2 | TRBD1 | NA
TGCAGCGTTCCTACGGGGACGGCTGCTGAAGCTTTCTTT | CSVPTGTAAEAFF | TRBJ1-1 | TRBV29-1 | NA | NA
TGTGCCAGCAGACCAAAGCAGAACCACAATGAGCAGTTCTTC | CASRPKQNHNEQFF | TRBJ2-1 | TRBV7-9 | NA | few
TGTGCCAGCAGTGAAGGGGTATGGCGTAGGGAAACCGGGGAGCTGTTTTTT | CASSEGVWRRETGELFF | TRBJ2-2 | TRBV6-1 | NA | few
TGTGCCAGCAGCTTAGTTAGGACAAATGAAAAACTGTTTTTT | CASSLVRTNEKLFF | TRBJ1-4 | TRBV7-8 | NA | NA
TGTGCCAGCAGCCAACCACCCGGGACGGGGAATTCCTACGAGCAGTACTTC | CASSQPPGTGNSYEQYF | TRBJ2-7 | TRBV5-6 | NA | NA
TGCGCCAGCAGCCAAGAACAGGGGACGCTGAACACTGAAGCTTTCTTT | CASSQEQGTLNTEAFF | TRBJ1-1 | TRBV4-1 | TRBD1 | few
TGTGCCTGGAGGTATCACAGCTCTGGAAACACCATATATTTT | CAWRYHSSGNTIYF | TRBJ1-3 | TRBV30 | NA | NA
TGTGCCTGGAGAGCGGGCTCGGACACCGGGGAGCTGTTTTTT | CAWRAGSDTGELFF | TRBJ2-2 | TRBV30 | NA | NA
TGTGCCAGTAGTATAGAAGTGGAGGTTGCAAGCTACAATGAGCAGTTCTTC | CASSIEVEVASYNEQFF | TRBJ2-1 | TRBV19 | NA | few
TGTGCCAGCAGTTTGGAGCAGGGGCGATTATCCTTTGCAACTAATGAAAAACTGTTTTTT | CASSLEQGRLSFATNEKLFF | TRBJ1-4 | TRBV28 | NA | NA
TGTGCCAGCAGCTTAGTGGCAGCGGGGGCCCGCACAGATACGCAGTATTTT | CASSLVAAGARTDTQYF | TRBJ2-3 | TRBV11-2 | TRBD2 | once
TGTGCCACCAGTGACCTTTACAATGAGCAGTTCTTC | CATSDLYNEQFF | TRBJ2-1 | TRBV24-1 | NA | NA
TGTGACAGCAGTTCAGACCCAACCAATCAGCCCCAGCATTTT | CDSSSDPTNQPQHF | TRBJ1-5 | TRBV27 | NA | NA
TGTGCCAGCAGCTTACCCCCCGGCCGACCCTCCTACGAGCAGTACTTC | CASSLPPGRPSYEQYF | TRBJ2-7 | TRBV7-9 | NA | NA
TGTGCCAGCAGCGACGGACTAGCGGGGTACAATGAGCAGTTCTTC | CASSDGLAGYNEQFF | TRBJ2-1 | TRBV7-6 | TRBD2 | NA
TGTGCCAGCAGTTACTCGGGACTTTGGCAGTACTTC | CASSYSGLWQYF | TRBJ2-7 | TRBV6-2/TRBV6-3 | NA | few
TGTGCCAGCAGCTTCCGGAGCAATCAGCCCCAGCATTTT | CASSFRSNQPQHF | TRBJ1-5 | TRBV7-6 | NA | few
TGTGCCAGCAGCTTAGGTAGCGCTCAAGAGACCCAGTACTTC | CASSLGSAQETQYF | TRBJ2-5 | TRBV7-2 | NA | NA
TGTGCCAGCAGTTACTCGGAGGGGGCGGGGTGTAACTACAATGAGCAGTTCTTC | CASSYSEGAGCNYNEQFF | TRBJ2-1 | TRBV6-5 | NA | once